Following are 17 T cell receptor beta chains from one sample sequenced in a study of blood T cell repertoires in COVID-19. The data were produced by immunoSEQ multiplex PCR, yet TCRdb's version contains in-frame clones alone and is incomplete. The sample has about 97,000 clones, roughly 92% seen once. Sequencing was carried out using peripheral blood. These receptors were obtained from a woman aged 45-59 years with COVID-19, enrolled during active disease.

This clone has just one count. The genes are TRBV3-1 (or the pseudogene TRBV3-2) and TRBJ2-2; D is ambiguous. The CDR3 consists of 14 residues. Germline assignment: CDR1 LGHDT and CDR2 YNNKEL (reference sequence). Trimming took 0 bases from V and 8 from J, leaving 10 bases between them. The CDR3 reads CASSQESLDGELFF. The CDR3 nucleotides are TGTGCCAGCAGCCAAGAAAGCCTAGATGGGGAGCTGTTTTTT.

The J gene is TRBJ1-2, the V gene TRBV30; 7 bases fit TRBD1. With 1 base clipped from V and 6 bases from J, the junction kept 11 bases outside the gene matches. This CDR3 contains 15 residues. CDR1 is GTSNPN, CDR2 SVGIG, per germline (reference sequence). The CDR3 here is CAWSGHTGAGDGYTF. The CDR3, as DNA: TGTGCCTGGAGTGGCCATACAGGGGCCGGCGATGGCTACACCTTC.

This rearrangement joins TRBV2 to TRBJ1-2; D may be TRBD1 (6 bases). CDR3 size: 18 residues. Germline CDR1 is SNHLY and CDR2 is FYNNEI. V was cut by 8 bases and J by 0 bases, with 25 bases left in between. CDR3 loop: CASLDILADSPSNYGYTF. As DNA, the CDR3 is TGTGCCAGCCTAGATATATTGGCGGACAGCCCTTCTAACTATGGCTACACCTTC.

The chain uses TRBV7-2 and TRBJ2-7; TRBD1 is a possible D gene (6 bases). Trimming removed 5 bases from V and 0 bases from J, with 11 bases in between. CDR3 length: 14 amino acids. Germline CDR1 SGHTA, CDR2 FQGNSA. The CDR3 region is CASSPRRGSYEQYF. The CDR3 DNA sequence: TGTGCCAGCAGCCCCCGCAGGGGCTCCTACGAGCAGTACTTC. Complete variable domain (other parts from reference TRBV7-2 and TRBJ2-7): GAGVSQSPSNKVTEKGKDVELRCDPISGHTALYWYRQSLGQGLEFLIYFQGNSAPDKSGLPSDRFSAERTGGSVSTLTIQRTQQEDSAVYLCASSPRRGSYEQYFGPGTRLTVT.

J is TRBJ1-2 and V is TRBV19; TRBD1 might be the D (5 bases). The CDR3 is 16 residues long. Germline values: CDR1 LNHDA, CDR2 SQIVND (reference sequence). Trimming cost V 3 bases and J 7 bases, with 21 bases left between them. CDR3 residues: CASSIHHPSQGGGYTF. CDR3 bases: TGTGCCAGTAGTATCCACCACCCCTCCCAGGGCGGTGGCTACACCTTC.

The genes are TRBV7-7 and TRBJ2-2; TRBD1 might be the D (5 bases). V dropped 5 bases and J dropped 7 bases, with 11 bases sitting between them. CDR1 is SSHAT, CDR2 FNYEAQ, per germline (reference sequence). The CDR3 is made up of 13 amino acids. For the CDR3, the DNA is TGTGCCAGCAGCCCACTCACAGGCGGGGAGCTGTTTTTT. Encoded protein: CASSPLTGGELFF.

The V call is TRBV30, the J call TRBJ1-3; no definite D call. Trimming stripped 3 bases from V and 0 bases from J, with 3 bases between. CDR1 is GTSNPN, CDR2 SVGIG, per germline (reference sequence). The CDR3 is made up of 12 amino acids. CDR3 amino acids: CAWRSSGNTIYF. DNA for the CDR3: TGTGCCTGGAGGAGCTCTGGAAACACCATATATTTT.

V and J are TRBV7-6 and TRBJ2-1, with 8 bases aligning to TRBD1. The CDR3 runs 16 residues. The J segment lost 3 bases and the V segment lost 5 bases, leaving 9 bases of the junction unmatched. Germline CDR1 is SGHVS and CDR2 is FNYEAQ. CDR3 bases: TGTGCCAGCAGCGTCCTGACCAGGGGGCGCTACAATGAGCAGTTCTTC. Protein product: CASSVLTRGRYNEQFF. Combining the CDR3 with reference TRBV7-6 and TRBJ2-1 gives the whole variable domain GAGVSQSPRYKVTKRGQDVALRCDPISGHVSLYWYRQALGQGPEFLTYFNYEAQQDKSGLPNDRFSAERPEGSISTLTIQRTEQRDSAMYRCASSVLTRGRYNEQFFGPGTRLTVL.

The chain joins TRBV28 to TRBJ1-4; D is perhaps TRBD1 (5 bases). The V end was cut by 0 bases, the J end by 8 bases, with 10 bases between. From germline, CDR1 is MDHEN and CDR2 SYDVKM. The CDR3 runs to 14 residues. The CDR3, as DNA: TGTGCCAGCAGTTTATGGCAGGGTCGAGAAAAACTGTTTTTT. Amino acid sequence: CASSLWQGREKLFF.

The J gene is TRBJ2-7, the V gene TRBV27; D may be TRBD2 (5 bases). Germline V gene data show CDR1 as MNHEY and CDR2 as SMNVEV (reference sequence). V was cut by 3 bases and J by 2 bases, with 11 bases left in between. This CDR3 has 14 amino acids. As DNA, the CDR3 is TGTGCCAGCAGTTTCGCGGGCCGGCCCTACGAGCAGTACTTC. This sequence encodes CASSFAGRPYEQYF.

The rearrangement uses TRBV11-3 and TRBJ2-3; D is possibly TRBD2 (6 bases). V lost 5 bases and J lost 2, with 11 bases in between. CDR3 length: 14 residues. CDR1 and CDR2 from the germline V gene are SGHNT and YENEEA. Here the CDR3 DNA reads TGTGCCAGCAGCGCACTAGCATCCACAGATACGCAGTATTTT. This sequence encodes CASSALASTDTQYF.

This chain connects TRBV2 to TRBJ1-3; 7 bases are a match to TRBD1. This CDR3 has 14 residues. Unmatched junction bases numbered 5, after V lost 6 bases and J lost 3 bases. The germline V gene encodes CDR1 SNHLY and CDR2 FYNNEI. CDR3 DNA: TGTGCCAGCAGGCGGGACAGAAATGGAAACACCATATATTTT. It translates to CASRRDRNGNTIYF.

The chain links TRBV19 to TRBJ1-2; D is unclear. The germline V gene has CDR1 LNHDA and CDR2 SQIVND (reference sequence). The length of the CDR3 is 15 residues. Deletions cut 6 bases from V and 4 bases from J, with 18 bases between. CDR3: CASRNDPGEPYGYTF. The DNA of the CDR3 is TGTGCCAGTAGGAATGATCCAGGTGAACCCTATGGCTACACCTTC.

The V and J genes are TRBV5-4 and TRBJ2-7; 8 bases fit TRBD1. Germline values: CDR1 SGHNT, CDR2 YYREEE (reference sequence). This CDR3 spans 14 amino acids. Trimming took 0 bases from V and 6 from J; bases not matched to a gene: 5. Here the CDR3 DNA reads TGTGCCAGCAGCTTGGCCGTAGGGACAGGCGAGCAGTACTTC. This translates into CASSLAVGTGEQYF.

The chain joins TRBV10-3 to TRBJ1-6; 9 bases are shared with TRBD1. The CDR3 extends over 14 amino acids. Trimming cost V 6 bases and J 5 bases; bases outside gene matches: 2. Germline V gene lookup returns CDR1 ENHRY and CDR2 SYGVKD. This CDR3 is CAIRWTGDNSPLHF. The CDR3 DNA sequence: TGTGCCATCAGGTGGACAGGGGATAATTCACCCCTCCACTTT.

The V and J genes are TRBV11-2 and TRBJ2-2; 8 bases are a match to TRBD1. This CDR3 region has 17 residues. Germline V gene lookup returns CDR1 SGHAT and CDR2 FQNNGV. V dropped 0 bases and J dropped 7; count of bases not matched to a gene: 10. The CDR3 nucleotides are TGTGCCAGCAGCTTAGATCGGCGGACAGGGATCATCGGGGAGCTGTTTTTT. Protein: CASSLDRRTGIIGELFF.

The count of this clone is one. The chain links TRBV7-8 to TRBJ2-2; a possible D gene is TRBD2 (6 bases). The germline CDR1 and CDR2 sequences are SGHVS and FQNEAQ. Trimming pared 5 bases from V and 4 bases from J, leaving 11 bases between. This CDR3 is built from 14 residues. Here the CDR3 DNA reads TGTGCCAGCAGCCGCCCGGAGGGCACCGGGGAGCTGTTTTTT. Residues: CASSRPEGTGELFF.